Below, one T cell receptor (beta chain) is given with its context. This sample stems from a study of blood T cell repertoires in COVID-19. The wider study: Samples of COVID-19 (acute and convalescent) were obtained from the United States, Italy and Spain. T cells, B-cell-depleted T cells, or PBMCs provided the cDNA or gDNA that served as material.

Trimming pared 7 bases from V and 4 bases from J, leaving 19 bases between. The V gene's germline CDR1 is MNHEY and CDR2 SVGAGI. CDR3 length equals 15 residues. Under the authors' procedure: Estimation of nucleated cell counts relied on the amplification of reference gene primers. Repertoires were generated with immunoSEQ multiplex PCR, while TCRdb's copy carries only in-frame clones and drops some. V and J calls plus clone size are reproduced from that table; the DNA served to infer D and trimming. The data contain about 120,000 clones, 79% of them singletons. The sample was peripheral blood. The sequence derives from a woman of 80 years or more with acute or convalescent COVID-19. The chain links TRBV6-5 to TRBJ1-1; possible D gene TRBD1, 5 bases. Written as DNA, the CDR3 is TGTGCCAGCACCAAGGAACAGGCAGATCGCACTGAAGCTTTCTTT. It yields the protein CASTKEQADRTEAFF.